What follows are 22 T cell receptor beta chains derived from one specimen sequenced in a study of OX40 agonist ivuxolimab in advanced cancers. Measured with immunoSEQ multiplex PCR; TCRdb has only the in-frame clones, and not every one. The sample yields tens of thousands of clones, approximately 86% seen once. Sample: CD4+ or CD8+ T cells sorted from blood, taken in a trial of the OX40 agonist ivuxolimab. These receptors were taken from an adult with an advanced solid tumor such as melanoma, head and neck, liver or kidney cancer.

The genes are TRBV11-1 and TRBJ2-7; maybe TRBD2 (6 bases). V was clipped by 3 bases and J by 1 base, with 7 bases between them. Germline CDR1 SGHAT, CDR2 FQDESV (reference sequence). The CDR3 covers 13 residues. CDR3 residues: CASSLGGSYEQYF. The CDR3 bases are TGTGCCAGCAGCTTGGGAGGATCCTACGAGCAGTACTTC.

The table lists this clone with a count of one. The chain uses TRBV27 and TRBJ2-3; 7 bases align to TRBD2. CDR1 is MNHEY and CDR2 is SMNVEV in the germline V gene (reference sequence). The V segment lost 0 bases and the J segment 1 base; nucleotides outside the gene matches: 10. CDR3 length: 18 residues. DNA of the CDR3: TGTGCCAGCAGTTTATCGGGTCTCCCTAGCGGCCGCACAGATACGCAGTATTTT. Residues: CASSLSGLPSGRTDTQYF.

The V call is TRBV15, the J call TRBJ2-5; 12 bases align to TRBD2. V lost 3 bases to trimming and J lost 3 bases; unmatched junction nucleotides: 17. This CDR3 is built from 20 residues. From germline, CDR1 is LNHNV and CDR2 YYDKDF (reference sequence). The CDR3: CATSSPLASRLAGAKETQYF. Written as DNA, the CDR3 is TGTGCCACCAGCAGCCCTTTAGCAAGCAGACTAGCGGGGGCCAAAGAGACCCAGTACTTC.

This chain links TRBV5-1 with TRBJ1-2; 8 bases match TRBD1. The trim removed 2 bases at V and 6 bases at J, leaving 9 bases unmatched. This CDR3 comprises 15 residues. Germline CDR1 SGHRS, CDR2 YFSETQ. The CDR3 reads CASSFPGQGENGYTF. The CDR3 DNA sequence: TGCGCCAGCAGCTTCCCTGGACAGGGTGAAAATGGCTACACCTTC.

This clone turned up a few times. As DNA, the CDR3 is TGCGCCAGCAGCCAGGCAGCAGGAGGAAGTGGAGAGACCCAGTACTTC. Amino acid sequence: CASSQAAGGSGETQYF. The chain has TRBV4-1 and TRBJ2-5; perhaps TRBD2 as D (5 bases). Trimming took 3 bases from V and 4 from J, leaving 18 bases between them. CDR1 and CDR2 from the germline V gene are MGHRA and YSYEKL. The CDR3 sequence is 16 residues long.

This chain uses TRBV5-1 with TRBJ1-3; D gene uncertain. CDR3 length: 13 residues. Trimming took 3 bases from V and 1 from J, leaving 5 bases between them. CDR1 is SGHRS and CDR2 is YFSETQ in the germline V gene. The CDR3, as DNA: TGCGCCAGCAGCTACGGATCTGGAAACACCATATATTTT. Translation: CASSYGSGNTIYF.

This clone has just one count. This chain uses TRBV14 with TRBJ1-5; D unclear. This CDR3 comprises 17 residues. V was clipped by 0 bases and J by 0 bases, with 12 bases between them. Germline V gene data show CDR1 as SGHDN and CDR2 as FVKESK. CDR3 DNA sequence: TGTGCCAGCAGCCAAGATGAAGGTTTCCATAGCAATCAGCCCCAGCATTTT. Translated: CASSQDEGFHSNQPQHF.

This chain links TRBV19 with TRBJ1-2; D gene uncertain. Germline V CDR1 and CDR2: LNHDA, SQIVND (reference sequence). This CDR3 comprises 14 residues. V gave up 3 bases and J gave up 0 bases, with 8 bases separating them. The CDR3 here is CASSMVLANYGYTF. CDR3 bases: TGTGCCAGTAGTATGGTTCTAGCTAACTATGGCTACACCTTC.

This chain connects TRBV19 to TRBJ2-2; D is possibly TRBD1 (6 bases). The CDR3 is 14 residues long. Germline V gene lookup returns CDR1 LNHDA and CDR2 SQIVND (reference sequence). Trimming cost V 5 bases and J 8 bases, with 15 bases left between them. For the CDR3, the DNA is TGTGCCAGTAGTCCCGAACAGGGAGCGGGGGAGCTGTTTTTT. Residues: CASSPEQGAGELFF.

The CDR3 DNA reads as TGCGCCAGCAGCTTGAATTCGAGGGTTGAAAAACTGTTTTTT. Residues: CASSLNSRVEKLFF. The J gene is TRBJ1-4, the V gene TRBV5-1, with D uncertain. Trimming shortened V by 1 base and J by 7 bases, and 11 bases separated the two germline ends. Germline CDR1 and CDR2: SGHRS and YFSETQ. The CDR3 runs to 14 residues.

This sequence joins TRBV7-2 and TRBJ1-1; no clear D. CDR3 length: 14 amino acids. V lost 4 bases to trimming and J lost 4 bases, with 13 bases between them. Per the germline V gene, CDR1 is SGHTA and CDR2 is FQGNSA. CDR3 protein: CASSSLSSVTEAFF. CDR3 bases: TGTGCCAGCAGCTCGCTCAGTTCTGTCACTGAAGCTTTCTTT.

The genes are TRBV5-5 and TRBJ1-5; D unclear. The CDR3 is 12 amino acids. CDR1 and CDR2 (germline): SGHKS, YYEKEE (reference sequence). With 5 bases removed from V and 0 bases from J, the gap between germline ends came to 3 bases. This CDR3 reads CASSFSNQPQHF. The CDR3 nucleotides are TGTGCCAGCAGTTTTAGCAATCAGCCCCAGCATTTT.

This rearrangement joins TRBV6-1 to TRBJ1-3; TRBD1 matches at 7 bases. Germline CDR1 is MNHNS and CDR2 is SASEGT. J was trimmed by 3 bases and V by 0 bases; bases with no gene match: 5. This CDR3 comprises 16 residues. The DNA of the CDR3 is TGTGCCAGCAGTGAAGCGAAGAGGGGGCTTGGAAACACCATATATTTT. As protein: CASSEAKRGLGNTIYF.

The gene calls are TRBV5-1 and TRBJ2-3, with TRBD2 identical over 12 bases. V shed 0 bases, J shed 6 bases, and the junction held 5 bases outside the gene matches. Germline lookup yields CDR1 SGHRS and CDR2 YFSETQ. CDR3 length: 16 amino acids. The CDR3 reads CASSLEASGGADTQYF. CDR3 coding DNA: TGCGCCAGCAGCTTGGAGGCTAGCGGGGGGGCGGATACGCAGTATTTT.

The chain is built from TRBV7-2 and TRBJ1-3; perhaps TRBD1 as D (5 bases). The ends were cut back, 5 bases at V and 0 bases at J, with 11 bases in the middle. This CDR3 spans 15 amino acids. Germline CDR1 reads SGHTA; CDR2 reads FQGNSA. CDR3 sequence reads: CASSLLQASGNTIYF. The CDR3 DNA reads as TGTGCCAGCAGCCTCCTACAGGCCTCTGGAAACACCATATATTTT.

Turning to this clone: Mismatch with germline at one junction end may stem from a read error. CDR3 sequence reads: CASSSPGQVNF. The CDR3 coding sequence is TGTGCCAGCAGTTCACCGGGACAGGTGAACTTC. This rearrangement joins TRBV6-1 to TRBJ2-7, with 8 bases lining up with TRBD1. In germline, CDR1 is MNHNS, CDR2 SASEGT. The CDR3 loop spans 11 amino acids.

A word on this clone: Other DNA sequences in the same sample also yield this CDR3. J is TRBJ2-3 and V is TRBV5-4, with D perhaps matching TRBD1 or TRBD2 (5 bases each). The CDR3 length is 13 residues. V was pared by 0 bases and J by 6 bases, with 8 bases between. Germline loops: CDR1 SGHNT, CDR2 YYREEE (reference sequence). CDR3 protein: CASSLAGTDTQYF. The CDR3 DNA follows: TGTGCCAGCAGCTTGGCCGGGACGGATACGCAGTATTTT.

This clone appeared once. The chain recombines TRBV6-1 with TRBJ1-3; tentatively, D is TRBD1 (5 bases). This CDR3 has 14 residues. Trimming removed 7 bases from V and 2 bases from J, with 12 bases in between. Germline V gives CDR1 MNHNS, CDR2 SASEGT. CDR3 in amino acids: CASTNQGPGNTIYF. DNA for the CDR3: TGTGCCAGCACTAACCAGGGTCCTGGAAACACCATATATTTT.

This clone was seen just once. The chain recombines TRBV6-1 with TRBJ1-1; the D is unclear. CDR1 is MNHNS and CDR2 is SASEGT in the germline V gene. The V end lost 3 bases, the J end lost 1 base, and 6 bases lay between the germline ends. This CDR3 comprises 13 residues. The CDR3: CASSDPGNTEAFF. CDR3 DNA sequence: TGTGCCAGCAGTGATCCGGGGAACACTGAAGCTTTCTTT.

This clone was seen just once. The chain joins TRBV29-1 to TRBJ1-5, with D hard to call. Germline values: CDR1 SQVTM, CDR2 ANQGSEA. CDR3 size: 13 residues. Trimming shortened V by 4 bases and J by 4 bases, and 11 bases separated the two germline ends. The CDR3 loop reads CSVAATVNQPQHF. DNA of the CDR3: TGCAGCGTTGCCGCTACAGTAAATCAGCCCCAGCATTTT.

V usage is TRBV4-3 and J usage is TRBJ2-1; 9 bases are a match to TRBD2. The CDR3 runs to 15 residues. Looked up from germline, CDR1 is LGHNA and CDR2 is YSLEER. The V segment lost 0 bases and the J segment 9 bases; nucleotides outside the gene matches: 6. DNA of the CDR3: TGCGCCAGCAGCCAAGAGTTTAGCGGGGGAGCTGAGCAGTTCTTC. Translation: CASSQEFSGGAEQFF.

The chain is built from TRBV6-1 and TRBJ2-7; the match to TRBD2 covers 9 bases. The CDR3 extends over 15 amino acids. Germline V gene data show CDR1 as MNHNS and CDR2 as SASEGT. The trim removed 11 bases at V and 1 base at J, leaving 12 bases unmatched. The CDR3: CAVNPYSGSSYEQYF. The CDR3 DNA follows: TGTGCCGTCAACCCTTATAGCGGGAGTTCCTACGAGCAGTACTTC.